The clone carrying this T cell receptor beta chain was seen just once. What it recognizes is unknown. The sample comes from a study of T cell responses to AZD1222 COVID-19 vaccine. General study findings and limits: Among the donors, most were white British and more were female, and clonal diversity was possibly underestimated. Unmutated variant regions are reportedly the target of nearly half of TCRs that are spike-specific.

Trimming shortened V by 5 bases and J by 4 bases, and 17 bases separated the two germline ends. The CDR3 is 15 amino acids. Germline-derived CDR1 and CDR2 are SEHNR and FQNEAQ (reference sequence). The table came from immunoSEQ multiplex PCR; TCRdb's copy has only in-frame clones and leaves some out. Among roughly 150,000 clones, 90% were seen once, and the ten largest hold 5% to 6.5%. This specimen consisted of peripheral blood, obtained 28 days after the second AZD1222 dose. The source of this sequence is an adult who received the AZD1222 COVID-19 vaccine. The V call is TRBV7-9, the J call TRBJ1-2; the D gene is possibly TRBD1 (6 bases). The CDR3 nucleotides are TGTGCCAGCAGCCCCCGGGGGGGAGGGGGCTATGGCTACACCTTC. Encoded protein: CASSPRGGGGYGYTF.